This T cell receptor beta chain is drawn from a study of T cell responses to AZD1222 COVID-19 vaccine. The method was immunoSEQ multiplex PCR; TCRdb's version includes in-frame clones alone and lacks a portion of them. This table has 140,000 to 150,000 clones, roughly 90% appearing once. The origin of this receptor is an adult who received the AZD1222 COVID-19 vaccine. Sample: peripheral blood, taken 28 days after the second AZD1222 dose.

As DNA, the CDR3 is TGTGCCAGCAGCCTACTGGGGACAGGGGGTACAGATACGCAGTATTTT. Protein product: CASSLLGTGGTDTQYF. This chain joins TRBV14 and TRBJ2-3, with TRBD1 matching over 11 bases. Trimming took 4 bases from V and 3 from J; bases not matched to a gene: 6. Germline CDR1 reads SGHDN; CDR2 reads FVKESK. The CDR3 sequence is 16 residues long.